Presented here are 8 T cell receptor beta chains from one specimen sequenced in a study of cytotoxic CD8 clonotypes in ibrutinib-treated CLL. Here immunoSEQ multiplex PCR was the method, and the copy in TCRdb shows in-frame clones only, minus some. The sample has about 160,000 clones, 81% seen once. Sample: PBMCs, taken after 12 months of ibrutinib treatment. The receptors here all came from a human donor with chronic lymphocytic leukemia.

This chain connects TRBV5-1 to TRBJ2-1; weak D call: TRBD1 (6 bases). V was shortened by 4 bases and J by 4 bases, with 15 bases between the two germline ends. The CDR3 is 15 amino acids. CDR1 and CDR2 (germline): SGHRS, YFSETQ. CDR3 residues: CASSTEPQGYNEQFF. The CDR3 DNA follows: TGCGCCAGCAGCACGGAACCACAGGGTTACAATGAGCAGTTCTTC.

The chain recombines TRBV6-6 with TRBJ1-4, with a tentative D call TRBD1 (5 bases). Trimming removed 6 bases at V and 6 bases at J, with 11 bases between. The germline V gene has CDR1 MNHNY and CDR2 SVGAGI (reference sequence). This CDR3 has 13 residues. Written as DNA, the CDR3 is TGTGCCAGCAGCAGACCGGGGGATGAAAAACTGTTTTTT. As protein: CASSRPGDEKLFF.

The chain carries TRBV11-3 and TRBJ2-1, with TRBD1 matching 10 bases. The J segment lost 10 bases and the V segment lost 4 bases, leaving 7 bases of the junction unmatched. This CDR3 comprises 14 residues. CDR1 is SGHNT and CDR2 is YENEEA in the germline V gene. CDR3 in amino acids: CASSSRGQGPEQFF. The DNA of the CDR3 is TGTGCCAGCAGCTCCAGGGGACAGGGGCCAGAGCAGTTCTTC. The variable domain in full, with the rest retrieved from reference TRBV11-3 and TRBJ2-1, is EAGVVQSPRYKIIEKKQPVAFWCNPISGHNTLYWYLQNLGQGPELLIRYENEEAVDDSQLPKDRFSAERLKGVDSTLKIQPAELGDSAVYLCASSSRGQGPEQFFGPGTRLTVL.

There are a few counts of this clone. V gene TRBV28 combines with J gene TRBJ1-6, with D hard to call. Deletions cut 5 bases from V and 16 bases from J, with 12 bases between. The V gene's germline CDR1 is MDHEN and CDR2 SYDVKM. CDR3 length: 11 amino acids. The DNA of the CDR3 is TGTGCCAGCAGTACCCGGGCCCAGCTCCACTTT. Translating gives CASSTRAQLHF.

V and J are TRBV6-1 and TRBJ2-7, with 12 bases fitting TRBD2. This CDR3 has 15 residues. Germline trimming cut 6 bases from V and 3 bases from J; bases unmatched to any gene: 6. Germline V CDR1 and CDR2: MNHNS, SASEGT. CDR3: CASRPGLAGLYEQYF. The CDR3 DNA follows: TGTGCCAGCAGGCCGGGACTAGCGGGTCTCTACGAGCAGTACTTC.

V gene TRBV18 combines with J gene TRBJ2-7; TRBD2 might be the D (6 bases). The germline gives CDR1 KGHSH, CDR2 LQKENI. The CDR3 sequence is 15 residues long. The ends were cut back, 1 base at V and 3 bases at J, with 13 bases in the middle. The CDR3 loop reads CASSPRLGTFYEQYF. DNA of the CDR3: TGTGCCAGCTCACCACGTCTAGGGACTTTCTACGAGCAGTACTTC. The complete variable domain, with remaining parts taken from reference TRBV18 and TRBJ2-7, reads NAGVMQNPRHLVRRRGQEARLRCSPMKGHSHVYWYRQLPEEGLKFMVYLQKENIIDESGMPKERFSAEFPKEGPSILRIQQVVRGDSAAYFCASSPRLGTFYEQYFGPGTRLTVT.

This clone was observed a few times. The V call is TRBV10-3, the J call TRBJ1-2, with D tentatively TRBD1 (6 bases). The CDR3 runs 15 residues. Germline V gene lookup returns CDR1 ENHRY and CDR2 SYGVKD. Trimming left V 1 base short and J 0 bases short, with 9 bases between. The CDR3 DNA is TGTGCCATCAGTGAGTGGGGGGGCTCTAACTATGGCTACACCTTC. Translation gives CAISEWGGSNYGYTF.

The chain uses TRBV9 and TRBJ1-2; D is unclear. With 4 bases removed from V and 4 bases from J, the gap between germline ends came to 14 bases. Germline CDR1 reads SGDLS; CDR2 reads YYNGEE. This CDR3 has 14 residues. Written as DNA, the CDR3 is TGTGCCAGCAGCCCTAGTGGGGAAGGCTATGGCTACACCTTC. It yields the protein CASSPSGEGYGYTF.